This entry is about one TCR beta chain. Constant-region reverse primers amplified full-length variable regions, followed by semi-nested Nested Universal Primer A PCR. A single record per CDR3 protein comes from TCRdb applying MiXCR to the 5' RACE reads. Among around 5,900 distinct CDR3 sequences, roughly two thirds were seen once, and the ten largest hold 3.5% to 5%. Germline V lookup: CDR1 SGHTA, CDR2 FQGTGA. There are 16 residues in the CDR3. The ends lost 5 bases at V and 2 bases at J; junction bases unmatched: 8. Sequencing was done on a sample of memory CD4+ T cells sorted from a lymph node. Specified subset: memory CD4+ T cells, CD4+CD45RO+CD25-. This chain joins TRBV7-3 and TRBJ2-2; TRBD1 matches 7 bases. This sequence originates from a female donor with breast cancer. CDR3 sequence (DNA): TGTGCCAGCAGCGCCCAGGGGGTCACTAACACCGGGGAGCTGTTTTTT. Its translation: CASSAQGVTNTGELFF.